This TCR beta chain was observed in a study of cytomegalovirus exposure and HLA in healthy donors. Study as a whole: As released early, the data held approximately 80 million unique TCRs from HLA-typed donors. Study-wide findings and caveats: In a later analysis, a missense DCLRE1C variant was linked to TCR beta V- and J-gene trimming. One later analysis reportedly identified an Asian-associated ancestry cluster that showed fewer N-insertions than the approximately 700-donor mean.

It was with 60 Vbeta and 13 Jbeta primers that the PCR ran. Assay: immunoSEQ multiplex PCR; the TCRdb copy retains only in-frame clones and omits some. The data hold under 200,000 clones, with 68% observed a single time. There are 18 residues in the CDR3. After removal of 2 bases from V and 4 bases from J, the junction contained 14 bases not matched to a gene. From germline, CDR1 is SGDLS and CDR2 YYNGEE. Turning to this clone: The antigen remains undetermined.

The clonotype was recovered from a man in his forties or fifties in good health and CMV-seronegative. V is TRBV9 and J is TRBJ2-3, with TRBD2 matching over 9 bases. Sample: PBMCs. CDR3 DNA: TGTGCCAGCAGCGTCTTGATTTTGCTAGCGGGGTGTCCAGATACGCAGTATTTT. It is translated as CASSVLILLAGCPDTQYF. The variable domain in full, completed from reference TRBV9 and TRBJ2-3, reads DSGVTQTPKHLITATGQRVTLRCSPRSGDLSVYWYQQSLDQGLQFLIQYYNGEERAKGNILERFSAQQFPDLHSELNLSSLELGDSALYFCASSVLILLAGCPDTQYFGPGTRLTVL.